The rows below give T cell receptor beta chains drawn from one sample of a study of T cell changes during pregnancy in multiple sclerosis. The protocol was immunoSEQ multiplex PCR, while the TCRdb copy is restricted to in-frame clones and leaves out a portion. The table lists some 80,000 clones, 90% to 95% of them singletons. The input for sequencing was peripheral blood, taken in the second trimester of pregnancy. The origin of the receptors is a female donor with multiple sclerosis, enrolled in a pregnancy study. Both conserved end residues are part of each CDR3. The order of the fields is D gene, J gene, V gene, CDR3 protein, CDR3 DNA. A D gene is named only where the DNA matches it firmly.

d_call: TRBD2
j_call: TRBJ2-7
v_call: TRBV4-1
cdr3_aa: CASSPSGSRYEQYF
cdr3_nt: TGCGCCAGCAGCCCTAGCGGGAGCAGATACGAGCAGTACTTC

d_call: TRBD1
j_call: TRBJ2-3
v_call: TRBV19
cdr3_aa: CATTTGDSSTDTQYF
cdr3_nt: TGTGCCACCACGACTGGGGACAGTAGCACAGATACGCAGTATTTT

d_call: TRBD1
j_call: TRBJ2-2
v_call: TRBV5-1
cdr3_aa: CASSLGTGPNTGELFF
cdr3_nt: TGCGCCAGCAGCTTGGGGACAGGGCCGAACACCGGGGAGCTGTTTTTT

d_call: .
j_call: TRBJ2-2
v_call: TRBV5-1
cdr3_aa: CASSLRLGGLTGELFF
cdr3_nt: TGCGCCAGCAGCTTGCGCCTAGGAGGTCTGACCGGGGAGCTGTTTTTT

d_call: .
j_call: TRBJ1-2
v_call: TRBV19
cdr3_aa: CASSIDRGVYGYTF
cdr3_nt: TGTGCCAGTAGTATAGACAGGGGCGTCTATGGCTACACCTTC

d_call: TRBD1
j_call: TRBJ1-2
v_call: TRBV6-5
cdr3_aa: CASSYSEGAGYGYTF
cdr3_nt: TGTGCCAGCAGTTACTCGGAGGGGGCGGGTTATGGCTACACCTTC

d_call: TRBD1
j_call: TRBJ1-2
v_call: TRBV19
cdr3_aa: CASTKGTGENYGYTF
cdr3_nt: TGTGCCAGTACCAAGGGGACAGGGGAGAACTATGGCTACACCTTC

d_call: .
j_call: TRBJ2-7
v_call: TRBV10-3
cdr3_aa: CAISEQATRYEQYF
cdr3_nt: TGTGCCATCAGTGAGCAGGCAACCCGCTACGAGCAGTACTTC

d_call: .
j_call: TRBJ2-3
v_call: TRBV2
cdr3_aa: CASLGRTGGTDTQYF
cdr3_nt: TGTGCCAGCCTTGGGAGGACGGGAGGCACAGATACGCAGTATTTT

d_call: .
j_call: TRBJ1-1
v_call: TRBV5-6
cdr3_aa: CASSFTDTEAFF
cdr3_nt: TGTGCCAGCAGCTTTACGGACACTGAAGCTTTCTTT

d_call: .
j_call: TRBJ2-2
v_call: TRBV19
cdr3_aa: CASSIEDRYTGELFF
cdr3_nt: TGTGCCAGTAGTATTGAGGACAGATACACCGGGGAGCTGTTTTTT

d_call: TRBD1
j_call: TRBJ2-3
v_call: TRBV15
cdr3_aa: CATSRDRQGAADTQYF
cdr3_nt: TGTGCCACCAGCAGAGATCGACAGGGAGCTGCAGATACGCAGTATTTT

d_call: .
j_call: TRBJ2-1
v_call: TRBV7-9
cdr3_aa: CASTLGAMVQFF
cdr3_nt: TGTGCCAGCACCTTGGGGGCGATGGTCCAGTTCTTC

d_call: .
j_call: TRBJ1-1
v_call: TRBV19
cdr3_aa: CASRSGLGTEAFF
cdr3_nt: TGTGCCAGTAGGTCCGGGTTGGGCACTGAAGCTTTCTTT

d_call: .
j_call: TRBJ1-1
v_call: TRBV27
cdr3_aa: CASSLRAGDAFF
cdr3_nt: TGTGCCAGCAGTTTAAGGGCGGGGGACGCTTTCTTT